The present T cell receptor beta chain was sequenced within a study of T cells in Graves' hyperthyroidism and ophthalmopathy. This clonotype was found once. Germline CDR1 and CDR2: SQVTM and ANQGSEA. The CDR3 runs 15 residues. Trimming removed 0 bases at V and 2 bases at J, with 12 bases between. Regions amplified from RNA transcripts were the TCR beta CDR3 regions. First-round RT-PCR targeting the TCR CDR3 was performed with the HTBI primer set. TCRdb fed the multiplex PCR reads into MiXCR, producing one record per CDR3 protein. This sample carries 660,000 or so distinct CDR3 sequences, 45% of them seen once, and the ten largest clones take under 8%. Clinical symptoms, serum thyroxine, TRAb, thyroid ultrasound and orbital computed tomography established diagnosis.

Source material: peripheral blood or thyroid tissue (not recorded which). This receptor was identified in an adult man with Graves' disease, either hyperthyroidism or ophthalmopathy (not recorded which). The chain has TRBV29-1 and TRBJ2-3; D perhaps matches TRBD2 (6 bases). DNA for the CDR3: TGCAGCGTTGAAGACCACCGGGACTCCACAGATACGCAGTATTTT. It specifies CSVEDHRDSTDTQYF.